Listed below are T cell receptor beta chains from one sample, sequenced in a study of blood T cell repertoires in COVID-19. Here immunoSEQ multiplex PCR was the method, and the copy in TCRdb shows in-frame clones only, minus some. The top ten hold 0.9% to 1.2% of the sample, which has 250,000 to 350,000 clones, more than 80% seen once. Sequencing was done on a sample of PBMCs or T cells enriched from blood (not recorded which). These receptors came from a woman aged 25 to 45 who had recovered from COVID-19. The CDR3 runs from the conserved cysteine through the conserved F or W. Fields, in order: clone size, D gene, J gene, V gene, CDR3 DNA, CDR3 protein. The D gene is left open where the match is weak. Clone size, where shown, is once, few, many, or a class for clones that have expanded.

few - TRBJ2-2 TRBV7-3 TGTGCCAGCAGCTTAAGCGCGGGGTCAGGAACCGGGGAGCTGTTTTTT CASSLSAGSGTGELFF
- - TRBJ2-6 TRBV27 TGTGCCAGCAGTTTAACATACCACCAACCCTCTGGGGCCAACGTCCTGACTTTC CASSLTYHQPSGANVLTF
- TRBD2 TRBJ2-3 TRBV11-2 TGTGCCAGCAGCCTCGGGACTAGCCCCACAGATACGCAGTATTTT CASSLGTSPTDTQYF
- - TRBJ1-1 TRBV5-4 TGTGCCAGCAGCTTTCCCTTAAAGAACACTGAAGCTTTCTTT CASSFPLKNTEAFF
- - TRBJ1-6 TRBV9 TGTGCCAGCAGCCCCAGGGACTCCTATAATTCACCCCTCCACTTT CASSPRDSYNSPLHF
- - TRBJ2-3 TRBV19 TGTGCCAGTGGCAGGAGCACAGATACGCAGTATTTT CASGRSTDTQYF
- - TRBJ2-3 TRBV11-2 TGTGCCAGCAGCCGACTAGTCCTGGGGGATACGCAGTATTTT CASSRLVLGDTQYF
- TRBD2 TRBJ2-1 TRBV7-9 TGTGCCAGCAGGCGACTAGCGGGAGTGGGGAGTGAGCAGTTCTTC CASRRLAGVGSEQFF
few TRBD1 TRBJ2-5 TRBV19 TGTGCCAGTAGTATAATGGGTCGACAGGGCTCCCAAGAGACCCAGTACTTC CASSIMGRQGSQETQYF
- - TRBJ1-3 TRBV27 TGTGCCAGCAGTTTAATAGGGGTCGCAGGAAACACCATATATTTT CASSLIGVAGNTIYF
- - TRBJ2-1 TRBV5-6 TGTGCCAGCAGCTCAGACAGGGGCGGGAGACTCTACAATGAGCAGTTCTTC CASSSDRGGRLYNEQFF
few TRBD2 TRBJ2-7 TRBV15 TGTGCCACCAGCAGGCAGGGACTACTTGGGGGCGAGCAGTACTTC CATSRQGLLGGEQYF
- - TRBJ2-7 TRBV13 TGTGCCAGCAGCTTAGTAAATTGGGAACAGGAGCATACCTACGAGCAGTACTTC CASSLVNWEQEHTYEQYF
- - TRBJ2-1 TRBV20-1 TGCAGTGCCAGTAGCGGTAACAATGAGCAGTTCTTC CSASSGNNEQFF
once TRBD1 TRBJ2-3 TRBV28 TGTGCCAGCAGTTTTACGCAGGGGGCAGATACGCAGTATTTT CASSFTQGADTQYF
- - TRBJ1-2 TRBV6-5 TGTGCCAGCAGTTACTCGAGCTCAGGATACTACACCTTC CASSYSSSGYYTF
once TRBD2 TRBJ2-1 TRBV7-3 TGTGCCAGCAGCCACGGACTAGCGGCTTACAATGAGCAGTTCTTC CASSHGLAAYNEQFF
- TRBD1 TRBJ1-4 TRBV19 TGTGCCAGTAGTATTTATGTTTCACGACACAGGGGAGAGGAAGAAAAACTGTTTTTT CASSIYVSRHRGEEEKLFF
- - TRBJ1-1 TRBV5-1 TGCGCCAGCAGCCGAGCCGGGGGGACTGAAGCTTTCTTT CASSRAGGTEAFF
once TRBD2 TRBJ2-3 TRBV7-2 TGTGCCAGCAGCTTAGTAACTAGCGGGAGGGTAGATACGCAGTATTTT CASSLVTSGRVDTQYF